This T cell receptor beta chain stems from a study of blood T cell repertoires in COVID-19. Using immunoSEQ multiplex PCR, the repertoire was profiled, and TCRdb retains in-frame clones only, with some absent. The top ten hold 15% to 17% of the sample, which has approximately 300,000 clones, roughly four fifths seen once. With 4 bases removed from V and 3 bases from J, the gap between germline ends came to 14 bases. The germline gives CDR1 LNHDA, CDR2 SQIVND (reference sequence). The CDR3 totals 15 residues. J is TRBJ2-3 and V is TRBV19, with TRBD1 as a possible D gene (5 bases). The sequence was obtained from a person between 65 and 79 years old with COVID-19, enrolled during active disease. Sequencing was performed on peripheral blood. The CDR3 DNA sequence: TGTGCCAGTAGTAAAGGGTCAGGGCGTACAGATACGCAGTATTTT. The encoded protein is CASSKGSGRTDTQYF.